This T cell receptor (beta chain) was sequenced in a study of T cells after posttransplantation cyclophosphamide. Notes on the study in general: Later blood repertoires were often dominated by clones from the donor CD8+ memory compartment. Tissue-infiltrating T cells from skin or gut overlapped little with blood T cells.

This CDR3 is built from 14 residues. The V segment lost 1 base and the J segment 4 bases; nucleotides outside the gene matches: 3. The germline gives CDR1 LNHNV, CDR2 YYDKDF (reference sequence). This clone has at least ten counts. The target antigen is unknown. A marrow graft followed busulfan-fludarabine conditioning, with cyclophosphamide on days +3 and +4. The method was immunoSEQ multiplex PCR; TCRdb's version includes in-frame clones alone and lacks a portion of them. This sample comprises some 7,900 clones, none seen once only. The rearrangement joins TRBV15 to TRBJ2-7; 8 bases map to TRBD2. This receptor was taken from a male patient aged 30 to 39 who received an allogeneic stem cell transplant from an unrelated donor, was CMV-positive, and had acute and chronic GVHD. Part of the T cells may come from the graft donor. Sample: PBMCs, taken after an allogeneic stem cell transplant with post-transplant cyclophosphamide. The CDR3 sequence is CATSRAGGGYEQYF. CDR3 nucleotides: TGTGCCACCAGCAGAGCCGGGGGGGGTTACGAGCAGTACTTC.